The T cell receptor (beta chain) described here comes from a study of blood T cell repertoires in COVID-19. Overall study context: Spain, Italy and the United States supplied samples that represented acute and convalescent COVID-19. From T cells, B-cell-depleted T cells, or PBMCs came the material, which was cDNA or gDNA.

In the original analysis: Estimation of nucleated cell counts was performed using reference gene primer amplification. Data came from immunoSEQ multiplex PCR; TCRdb stores just in-frame clones and leaves some out. V and J calls and clone size are given by that table; D and trimming were obtained from the DNA. The sample lists about 42,000 clones; roughly 85% were seen once. The V gene's germline CDR1 is MDHEN and CDR2 SYDVKM. With 7 bases clipped from V and 2 bases from J, the junction kept 11 bases outside the gene matches. The CDR3 is 15 residues long. This TCR was sampled from a woman in her 70s in a cohort sampled during active COVID-19. Sequencing was done on a sample of peripheral blood. V and J are TRBV28 and TRBJ2-7; 7 bases line up with TRBD1. In nucleotides, the CDR3 is TGTGCCAGCACCGACAGGGACAACTATGCCTACGAGCAGTACTTC. This encodes CASTDRDNYAYEQYF.